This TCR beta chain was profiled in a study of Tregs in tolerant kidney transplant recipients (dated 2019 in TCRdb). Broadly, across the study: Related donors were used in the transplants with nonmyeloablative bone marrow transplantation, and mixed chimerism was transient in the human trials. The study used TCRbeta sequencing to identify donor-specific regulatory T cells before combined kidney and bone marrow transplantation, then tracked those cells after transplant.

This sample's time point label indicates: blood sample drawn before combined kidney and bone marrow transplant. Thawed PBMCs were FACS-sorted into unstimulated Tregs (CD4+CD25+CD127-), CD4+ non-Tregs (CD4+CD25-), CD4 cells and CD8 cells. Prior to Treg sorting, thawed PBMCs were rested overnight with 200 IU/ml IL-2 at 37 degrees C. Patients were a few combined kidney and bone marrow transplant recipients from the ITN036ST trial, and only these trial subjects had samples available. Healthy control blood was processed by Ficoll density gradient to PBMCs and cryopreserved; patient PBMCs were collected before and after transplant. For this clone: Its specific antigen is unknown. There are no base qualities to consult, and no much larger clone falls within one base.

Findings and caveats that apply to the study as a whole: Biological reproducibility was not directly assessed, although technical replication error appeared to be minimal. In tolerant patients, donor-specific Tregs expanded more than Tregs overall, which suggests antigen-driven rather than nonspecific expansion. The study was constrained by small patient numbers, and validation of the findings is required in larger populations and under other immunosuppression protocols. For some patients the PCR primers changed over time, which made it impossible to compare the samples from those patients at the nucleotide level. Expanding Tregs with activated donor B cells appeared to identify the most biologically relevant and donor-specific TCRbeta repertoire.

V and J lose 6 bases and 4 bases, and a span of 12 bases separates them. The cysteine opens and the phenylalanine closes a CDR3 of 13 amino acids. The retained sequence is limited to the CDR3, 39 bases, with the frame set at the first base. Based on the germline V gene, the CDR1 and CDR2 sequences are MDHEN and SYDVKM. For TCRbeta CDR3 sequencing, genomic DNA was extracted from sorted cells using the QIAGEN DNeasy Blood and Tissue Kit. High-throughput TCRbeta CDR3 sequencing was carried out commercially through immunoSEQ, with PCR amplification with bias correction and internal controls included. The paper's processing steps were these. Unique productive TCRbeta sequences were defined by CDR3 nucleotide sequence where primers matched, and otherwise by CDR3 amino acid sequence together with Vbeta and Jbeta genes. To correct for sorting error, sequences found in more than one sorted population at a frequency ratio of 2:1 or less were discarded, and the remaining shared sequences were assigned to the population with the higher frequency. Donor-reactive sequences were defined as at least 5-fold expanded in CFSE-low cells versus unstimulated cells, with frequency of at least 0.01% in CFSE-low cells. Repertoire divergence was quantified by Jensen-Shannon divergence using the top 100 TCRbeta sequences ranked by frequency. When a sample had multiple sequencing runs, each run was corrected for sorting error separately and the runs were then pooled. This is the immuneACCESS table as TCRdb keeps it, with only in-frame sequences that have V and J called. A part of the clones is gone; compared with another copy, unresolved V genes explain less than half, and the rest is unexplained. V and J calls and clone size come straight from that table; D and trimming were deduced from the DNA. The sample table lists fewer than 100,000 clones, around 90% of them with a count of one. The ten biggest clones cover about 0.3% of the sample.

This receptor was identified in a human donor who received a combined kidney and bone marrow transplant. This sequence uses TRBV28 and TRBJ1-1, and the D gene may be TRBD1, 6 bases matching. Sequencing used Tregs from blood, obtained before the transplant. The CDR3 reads CASRSTGITEAFF. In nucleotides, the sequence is TGTGCCAGCAGGTCCACAGGGATCACTGAAGCTTTCTTT.